The TCR beta chain under discussion was sequenced for a study of T-cell memory formation after mild COVID-19. Study at large: The study found TCR clusters largely donor specific. Findings of the study overall: Cross-reactive memory seemingly joined, as some responding clones were found in pre-infection memory.

The V and J ends lost 3 bases and 2 bases, in that order; junction bases with no gene match: 4. This CDR3 region has 16 residues. Germline V gene sequence: CDR1 SGHDN, CDR2 FVKESK. TCR alpha and TCR beta cDNA libraries with sample barcodes and UMIs came from 5'RACE using constant-segment primers. From the 5' RACE reads, TCRdb called clonotypes with MiXCR, one entry per CDR3 protein. Seen here are roughly 200,000 distinct CDR3 sequences, roughly 23% observed once, and the top ten hold more than 20%. This clonotype has only a few counts. Its matching antigen is unknown. The source is an adult woman who had mild COVID-19 (a few samples of this study predate the infection). Cell type and time point are not known. The chain is built from TRBV14 and TRBJ2-1; TRBD2 aligns across 10 bases. The specimen sequenced was PBMCs or a T cell subset sorted from them (not recorded which). This CDR3 reads CASSHPSGGAYNEQFF. In DNA, the CDR3 is TGTGCCAGCAGCCATCCGAGCGGGGGGGCCTACAATGAGCAGTTCTTC. Filled out from reference TRBV14 and TRBJ2-1, the complete variable domain reads EAGVTQFPSHSVIEKGQTVTLRCDPISGHDNLYWYRRVMGKEIKFLLHFVKESKQDESGMPNNRFLAERTGGTYSTLKVQPAELEDSGVYFCASSHPSGGAYNEQFFGPGTRLTVL.